Following are 5 T cell receptor beta chains from one sample sequenced in a study of CD8+CD57+ T cells in acquired aplastic anemia. CDR3 and TCR beta VDJ profiling relied on genomic DNA as the template. TCRdb processed the reads anew with MiXCR; each CDR3 protein has one entry. The repertoire holds over 150,000 distinct CDR3 sequences, with around 75% as singletons. Patients sequenced had flow cytometry evidence of CD8+CD57+ cell expansion. Material for sequencing was sorted CD4+, CD8+, or CD8+CD57+ T cells (not recorded which) from PBMCs. The origin of the receptors is a human donor with aplastic anemia.

J is TRBJ2-7 and V is TRBV10-3; tentative D call: TRBD2 (6 bases). This CDR3 comprises 12 residues. The V end lost 8 bases, the J end lost 3 bases, and 11 bases lay between the germline ends. Germline-derived CDR1 and CDR2 are ENHRY and SYGVKD. The CDR3 DNA reads TGTGCCATCGGGGCGGGACGCTACGAGCAGTACTTC. It yields the protein CAIGAGRYEQYF.

This clonotype is labeled medium-sized. The chain combines TRBV10-3 with TRBJ2-7; D gene unclear. Trimming removed 6 bases from V and 1 base from J, with 7 bases in between. The CDR3 is 12 residues long. CDR1 ENHRY and CDR2 SYGVKD come from the germline V gene. The CDR3 DNA is TGTGCCATCAGGGACGGATCCTACGAGCAGTACTTC. It codes for CAIRDGSYEQYF.

The chain recombines TRBV10-3 with TRBJ2-7; D ambiguous. The V gene lost 6 bases and the J gene lost 2 bases, with 11 bases spanning the gap. The germline V gene encodes CDR1 ENHRY and CDR2 SYGVKD. CDR3 length: 13 amino acids. In nucleotides, the CDR3 is TGTGCCATCAGGTCGACGGATACCTACGAGCAGTACTTC. Protein product: CAIRSTDTYEQYF.

As regards this clonotype: A read error may produce the germline difference seen at one junction end. CDR3 in amino acids: CASSGDREGGRAEALF. The CDR3 bases are TGTGCCAGCAGTGGAGACAGGGAAGGAGGAAGGGCTGAAGCTTTATTT. The V and J genes are TRBV2 and TRBJ1-1; TRBD1 agrees at 7 bases. There are 16 residues in the CDR3. The V gene's germline CDR1 is SNHLY and CDR2 FYNNEI.

V usage is TRBV7-8 and J usage is TRBJ2-3; 9 nucleotides agree with TRBD2. Germline V CDR1 and CDR2: SGHVS, FQNEAQ. This CDR3 has 17 amino acids. The V segment lost 4 bases and the J segment 0 bases; nucleotides outside the gene matches: 8. CDR3 coding DNA: TGTGCCAGCAGCTATTTAGCGGGGGCCACTAGCACAGATACGCAGTATTTT. Protein sequence: CASSYLAGATSTDTQYF.